The subject of this entry is one T cell receptor (beta chain). The data were taken from a study of blood T cell repertoires in COVID-19. The repertoire was sequenced with immunoSEQ multiplex PCR; TCRdb's copy has only in-frame clones and lacks some. The repertoire holds 160,000 or so clones, with more than 70% as singletons. Trimming removed 2 bases from V and 0 bases from J, with 12 bases in between. This CDR3 is 15 amino acids long. CDR1 SGHDT and CDR2 YYEEEE come from the germline V gene. The sample taken for sequencing was peripheral blood. The TCR was taken from a man in his sixties with acute or convalescent COVID-19. V gene TRBV5-6 combines with J gene TRBJ2-7; D is perhaps TRBD1 (6 bases). This CDR3 is CASSFRQVTSYEQYF. The CDR3 DNA reads as TGTGCCAGCAGCTTCCGACAGGTAACCTCCTACGAGCAGTACTTC.